One sample yielded the 10 T cell receptor beta chains listed below, sequenced in a study of T cell responses to AZD1222 COVID-19 vaccine. Data came from immunoSEQ multiplex PCR; TCRdb stores just in-frame clones and leaves some out. This sample carries tens of thousands of clones, approximately 90% of them seen once, and the ten largest clones take about 2.4%. The source was peripheral blood, collected on day 0 of AZD1222 vaccination. These receptors were collected from an adult in good health.

CDR3 DNA: TGTGCCAGCAGCTTAACCCCGACTAGCGGGAGACGGGATGAGCAGTTCTTC. Amino acid sequence: CASSLTPTSGRRDEQFF. The rearrangement links TRBV7-3 to TRBJ2-1; 12 nucleotides match TRBD2. The CDR3 is 17 amino acids. CDR1 is SGHTA, CDR2 FQGTGA, per germline. V lost 0 bases and J lost 8; bases outside the gene matches: 8.

The chain is built from TRBV11-2 and TRBJ1-5, with 7 nucleotides matching TRBD1. There are 15 residues in the CDR3. Germline assignment: CDR1 SGHAT and CDR2 FQNNGV. The V gene end was trimmed by 6 bases and the J gene end by 2 bases; junction bases not matched to a gene: 7. The CDR3 region has the DNA TGTGCCAGCAGTCCCGAGGGGGCGGGCAATCAGCCCCAGCATTTT. Its translation is CASSPEGAGNQPQHF.

V is TRBV11-2 and J is TRBJ1-1; a weak D match, TRBD1 (5 bases). V lost 1 base and J 1 base, leaving 10 bases between the germline ends. This CDR3 has 15 amino acids. Germline values: CDR1 SGHAT, CDR2 FQNNGV. The CDR3 reads CASSLVRGGNTEAFF. As DNA, the CDR3 is TGTGCCAGCAGCTTAGTTCGGGGGGGGAACACTGAAGCTTTCTTT.

This rearrangement joins TRBV4-2 to TRBJ1-5; D uncertain. In germline, CDR1 is LGHNA, CDR2 YNFKEQ. V gave up 2 bases and J gave up 0 bases, with 11 bases separating them. CDR3 length: 16 residues. The CDR3 DNA follows: TGTGCCAGCAGCCAACCAGGCTACTATAGCAATCAGCCCCAGCATTTT. It codes for CASSQPGYYSNQPQHF.

The CDR3 bases are TGTGCCAGCAGCTTAGGACAGGGGGCGCAAATCGGTGGCTACACCTTC. This sequence encodes CASSLGQGAQIGGYTF. V usage is TRBV7-9 and J usage is TRBJ1-2; 10 positions match TRBD1. Unmatched junction bases numbered 9, after V lost 1 base and J lost 7 bases. The CDR3 contains 16 residues. Germline V lookup: CDR1 SEHNR, CDR2 FQNEAQ (reference sequence).

J is TRBJ2-7 and V is TRBV7-6; 14 nucleotides agree with TRBD2. The CDR3 runs to 15 residues. Germline CDR1 reads SGHVS; CDR2 reads FNYEAQ. V shed 5 bases and J 11 bases; nucleotides not matched to a gene: 11. Written as DNA, the CDR3 is TGTGCCAGCAGCCTGACTAGCGGGAGGGCCCGAAAGGAGTACTTC. This sequence encodes CASSLTSGRARKEYF.

The chain uses TRBV28 and TRBJ2-1; possibly TRBD1 or TRBD2 for D (5 bases each). Looked up from germline, CDR1 is MDHEN and CDR2 is SYDVKM. The V and J ends lost 11 bases and 0 bases respectively, with 14 bases between them. The CDR3 is 14 residues long. The DNA of the CDR3 is TGTGCCGCCCACGGGGCTAGCTCCTACAATGAGCAGTTCTTC. Its protein product is CAAHGASSYNEQFF.

The gene calls are TRBV4-1 and TRBJ1-6; a possible D gene is TRBD1 (5 bases). The CDR3 contains 15 residues. Trimming removed 1 base at V and 9 bases at J, with 13 bases between. The germline CDR1 and CDR2 sequences are MGHRA and YSYEKL. This CDR3 reads CASSQVGQGFSPLHF. CDR3 coding DNA: TGCGCCAGCAGCCAAGTGGGGCAGGGTTTTTCACCCCTCCACTTT.

The gene calls are TRBV7-8 and TRBJ2-3, with TRBD2 matching over 9 bases. V shed 5 bases, J shed 3 bases, and the junction held 9 bases outside the gene matches. The CDR3 has 16 residues. Germline values: CDR1 SGHVS, CDR2 FQNEAQ. The CDR3 loop reads CASSPYSGGGTDTQYF. The CDR3 DNA reads as TGTGCCAGCAGCCCCTATAGCGGGGGTGGGACAGATACGCAGTATTTT.

This clone has only one observation. This chain uses TRBV18 with TRBJ1-4; D possibly corresponds to TRBD1 (6 bases). The germline V gene has CDR1 KGHSH and CDR2 LQKENI. The CDR3 extends over 15 amino acids. Trimming pared 5 bases from V and 6 bases from J, leaving 16 bases between. This CDR3 reads CASSGGTPVDEKLFF. DNA for the CDR3: TGTGCCAGCTCAGGTGGGACACCTGTGGATGAAAAACTGTTTTTT. The whole variable domain, filled in from reference TRBV18 and TRBJ1-4, reads NAGVMQNPRHLVRRRGQEARLRCSPMKGHSHVYWYRQLPEEGLKFMVYLQKENIIDESGMPKERFSAEFPKEGPSILRIQQVVRGDSAAYFCASSGGTPVDEKLFFGSGTQLSVL.